This TCR beta chain was recorded in a study of CD4 and CD8 cells across lung adenocarcinoma regions listed by TCRdb under 2018. Notes on the research overall: To look at intratumor heterogeneity in the T cell receptor repertoire, the study compared tumor centers against tumor margins.

Receptor libraries were prepared by PCR. Sequencing was performed on a HiSeq X Ten. TCRdb's own reprocessing of the public reads used fastp at Q25 and MiXCR and kept productive beta chains. Entries are consolidated by CDR3 protein sequence, retaining the most common genes and DNA. The sample table shows 10,000 to 15,000 distinct CDR3 sequences, and over 45% are seen once. 29% of the sample goes to the ten largest clones. Patients with localized lung adenocarcinoma, a subtype of non-small cell lung cancer, were used as donors. Samples were obtained from the margins of localized lung adenocarcinomas. For TCR repertoire analysis, CD8+ T cells from tumor tissue were profiled separately from CD4+ T cells. This clonotype was seen more than once but under ten times. The antigen it binds to is not known. Base qualities are not provided; no much larger clone lies one nucleotide away. The cysteine opens and the phenylalanine closes a CDR3 of 15 amino acids. Of all the DNA, just the CDR3 is kept, 45 bases in frame from base 1. Taken from the germline V gene, the CDR1 and CDR2 loops are LGHNA and YSLEER. V and J lose 4 bases and 7 bases, and a span of 16 bases separates them.

The sequenced material came from CD8+ T cells from the margin of a lung tumor. Explained via the paper, the cell subset or site label denotes: tumor margin region. Rearrangement joined TRBV4-3 to TRBJ1-4; TRBD1 might be the D gene, on 5 matching bases. The clonotype comes from a male donor with lung adenocarcinoma. The CD4 and CD8 labels of this study may be unreliable. The CDR3 region reads CASSRGDGWAEKLFF. The DNA sequence follows: TGCGCCAGCAGCCGGGGGGATGGTTGGGCTGAAAAACTGTTTTTT.